This T cell receptor (beta chain) stems from a study of OX40 agonist ivuxolimab in advanced cancers. Method: immunoSEQ multiplex PCR; TCRdb's copy keeps in-frame clones and lacks some. The sample contains tens of thousands of clones, approximately 84% of which appear only once. This CDR3 spans 13 amino acids. CDR1 and CDR2 from the germline V gene are GTSNPN and SVGIG (reference sequence). V shed 2 bases and J shed 1 base, with 7 bases lying between them. The receptor was isolated from an adult with an advanced solid tumor such as melanoma, head and neck, liver or kidney cancer. Here the sequenced sample was CD4+ or CD8+ T cells sorted from blood, taken in a trial of the OX40 agonist ivuxolimab. J is TRBJ2-3 and V is TRBV30; no firm D call. The CDR3: CAWSTGGTDTQYF. CDR3 bases: TGTGCCTGGAGTACCGGCGGCACAGATACGCAGTATTTT.